The clone carrying this T cell receptor beta chain was detected only a few times. This specimen belongs to a study of CD8 T cells in ankylosing spondylitis. TCRdb reprocessed the 5' RACE reads via MiXCR and lists one record per CDR3 protein. The table lists about 250,000 distinct CDR3 sequences, over 15% of them singletons. Germline-derived CDR1 and CDR2 are WNHNN and SYGVQD (reference sequence). With 2 bases removed from V and 4 bases from J, the gap between germline ends came to 14 bases. The length of the CDR3 is 15 residues. Sequencing was carried out using blood, either unsorted or a sorted T cell fraction (not recorded which). The rearrangement links TRBV10-1 to TRBJ1-2; D possibly corresponds to TRBD1 (5 bases). The TCR comes from a male donor with ankylosing spondylitis or in good health (not recorded which). Here the CDR3 reads CASSERQGDIYGYTF. CDR3 DNA: TGCGCCAGCAGTGAGCGTCAGGGTGATATCTATGGCTACACCTTC.